This T cell receptor (beta chain) derives from a study of T cell responses to AZD1222 COVID-19 vaccine. Concerning this clone itself: The target antigen is unknown.

Generated by immunoSEQ multiplex PCR, the TCRdb table keeps only in-frame clones and is missing some. Among under 200,000 clones listed, about 91% were seen once. Germline lookup yields CDR1 WNHNN and CDR2 SYGVQD (reference sequence). The CDR3 consists of 13 residues. Unmatched junction bases numbered 4, after V lost 3 bases and J lost 7 bases. Findings of the study overall: Scientists sampled the repertoires only once the peak T cell response had passed. Donors were largely white British and mainly female; clonal diversity was possibly underestimated. Spike-specific TCRs gained breadth and depth after people received two AZD1222 doses.

This receptor was taken from an adult who received the AZD1222 COVID-19 vaccine. The chain joins TRBV10-1 to TRBJ1-1; 8 nucleotides align to TRBD1. The sequences come from peripheral blood, collected 28 days after the second AZD1222 dose. The CDR3 loop reads CASSEPGGGEAFF. The CDR3 DNA sequence: TGCGCCAGCAGTGAACCAGGGGGCGGTGAAGCTTTCTTT.